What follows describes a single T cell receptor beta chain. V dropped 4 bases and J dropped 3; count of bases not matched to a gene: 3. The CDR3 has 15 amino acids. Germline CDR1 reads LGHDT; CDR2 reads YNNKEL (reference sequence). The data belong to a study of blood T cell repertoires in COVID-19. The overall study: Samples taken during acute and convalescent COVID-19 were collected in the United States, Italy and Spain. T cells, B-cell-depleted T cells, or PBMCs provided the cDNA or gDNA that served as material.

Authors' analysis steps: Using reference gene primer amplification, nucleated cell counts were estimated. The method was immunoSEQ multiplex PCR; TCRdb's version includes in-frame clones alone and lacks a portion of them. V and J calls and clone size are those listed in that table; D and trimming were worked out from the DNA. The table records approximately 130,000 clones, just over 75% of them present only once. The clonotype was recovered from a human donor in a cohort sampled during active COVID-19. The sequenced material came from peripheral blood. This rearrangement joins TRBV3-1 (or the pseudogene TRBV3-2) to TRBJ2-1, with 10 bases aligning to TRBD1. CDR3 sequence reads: CASSPRDRGYNEQFF. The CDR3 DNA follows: TGTGCCAGCAGCCCCCGGGACAGGGGCTACAATGAGCAGTTCTTC.